What follows are 15 T cell receptor beta chains derived from one specimen sequenced in a study of identical twins. TCRdb analysed the 5' RACE reads with MiXCR anew, one entry per CDR3 protein. The sample consists of about 730,000 distinct CDR3 sequences, approximately 21% of them appearing once. The data were also submitted as part of a second study, on T cells expressing NK-cell markers.

Sequencing was performed on PBMCs. Receptor source: a woman between 18 and 29 years old in good health.

The chain recombines TRBV11-2 with TRBJ2-3; TRBD2 might be the D (5 bases). V shed 6 bases and J shed 5 bases, with 15 bases lying between them. CDR3 length: 14 residues. Germline V gives CDR1 SGHAT, CDR2 FQNNGV. CDR3 sequence reads: CASSGPRRVDTQYF. The DNA for the CDR3 is TGTGCCAGCAGTGGACCCAGGCGGGTAGATACGCAGTATTTT.

In this sample, this clonotype turned up many times. The junction and the germline gene differ at one end; a read error may be behind it. The chain links TRBV4-3 to TRBJ2-1; D not certain. The CDR3 has 11 residues. Germline V gene data show CDR1 as LGHNA and CDR2 as YSLEER. CDR3 sequence reads: CASSQANEQFF. As DNA, the CDR3 is TGTGCCAGCAGTCAAGCCAATGAGCAGTTCTTC.

The rearrangement uses TRBV2 and TRBJ1-4; D perhaps matches TRBD1 (5 bases). V lost 1 base and J lost 7, with 13 bases in between. Germline-derived CDR1 and CDR2 are SNHLY and FYNNEI. The CDR3 length is 15 residues. The CDR3, as DNA: TGTGCCAGCAGTGAAGGGGGCGCCTTGCGTGAAAAACTGTTTTTT. Translating gives CASSEGGALREKLFF.

The sample holds many counts of this clonotype. The genes are TRBV5-1 and TRBJ2-7; TRBD1 matches 7 bases. Germline CDR1 SGHRS, CDR2 YFSETQ. The CDR3 consists of 16 residues. V lost 5 bases and J lost 4; bases outside the gene matches: 15. The CDR3 DNA sequence: TGCGCCAGCAGTACCGACCTCAGCGCCAGGGGGTACGAGCAGTACTTC. Protein product: CASSTDLSARGYEQYF.

This clonotype was observed a few times. V gene TRBV29-1 combines with J gene TRBJ2-1; D remains unclear. CDR1 is SQVTM and CDR2 is ANQGSEA in the germline V gene. V was trimmed by 0 bases and J by 2 bases, leaving 11 bases between them. The CDR3 spans 15 residues. The CDR3 nucleotides read TGCAGCGTTGAAGATCGGCGCAGTGCCTACAATGAGCAGTTCTTC. It is translated as CSVEDRRSAYNEQFF.

The V call is TRBV18, the J call TRBJ2-1; D unclear. V lost 6 bases and J lost 8, with 8 bases in between. The CDR3 has 11 residues. Looked up from germline, CDR1 is KGHSH and CDR2 is LQKENI. CDR3: CASSAQDEQFF. CDR3 bases: TGTGCCAGCTCTGCCCAGGATGAGCAGTTCTTC. The variable domain in full, completed from reference TRBV18 and TRBJ2-1, reads NAGVMQNPRHLVRRRGQEARLRCSPMKGHSHVYWYRQLPEEGLKFMVYLQKENIIDESGMPKERFSAEFPKEGPSILRIQQVVRGDSAAYFCASSAQDEQFFGPGTRLTVL.

The V gene is TRBV11-1, the J gene TRBJ2-1, with 9 nucleotides matching TRBD2. The CDR3 is 18 amino acids. V was pared by 3 bases and J by 9 bases, with 18 bases of the junction left unmatched. CDR1 is SGHAT, CDR2 FQDESV, per germline (reference sequence). Here the CDR3 reads CASSFLGGGAVADTEQFF. For the CDR3, the DNA is TGTGCCAGCAGCTTTCTCGGCGGGGGGGCTGTAGCCGATACTGAGCAGTTCTTC.

This clonotype has at least ten counts. This chain uses TRBV2 with TRBJ2-7, with no clear D. The CDR3 totals 14 residues. The germline gives CDR1 SNHLY, CDR2 FYNNEI. Trimming took off 6 bases at V and 3 bases at J, with 15 bases between the two ends. The DNA of the CDR3 is TGTGCCAGCAGCTTGGGCAGGTACGGCTACGAGCAGTACTTC. This gives the protein CASSLGRYGYEQYF.

V usage is TRBV12-3 or TRBV12-4 and J usage is TRBJ2-5; 7 nucleotides match TRBD2. The V and J ends lost 1 base and 1 base, in that order; junction bases with no gene match: 9. The CDR3 extends over 17 amino acids. CDR3: CASSLVGLAESQETQYF. The DNA of the CDR3 is TGTGCCAGCAGTTTAGTGGGTCTAGCGGAGAGCCAAGAGACCCAGTACTTC.

V is TRBV5-1 and J is TRBJ1-5; no reliable D call. V lost 4 bases to trimming and J lost 5 bases, with 13 bases between them. The germline V gene encodes CDR1 SGHRS and CDR2 YFSETQ. The CDR3 has 14 residues. CDR3: CASSDGGFDQPQHF. The CDR3, as DNA: TGCGCCAGCAGCGATGGAGGCTTCGATCAGCCCCAGCATTTT.

The sample holds a few counts of this clonotype. The chain uses TRBV5-5 and TRBJ1-2; possibly TRBD1 for D (6 bases). The CDR3 sequence is 14 residues long. Germline CDR1 and CDR2: SGHKS and YYEKEE (reference sequence). Trimming cost V 6 bases and J 3 bases, with 15 bases left between them. The CDR3 loop reads CASTSSGAHYGYTF. DNA for the CDR3: TGTGCCAGCACCTCATCGGGGGCCCACTATGGCTACACCTTC. Drawing the rest from reference TRBV5-5 and TRBJ1-2, the complete variable domain is DAGVTQSPTHLIKTRGQQVTLRCSPISGHKSVSWYQQVLGQGPQFIFQYYEKEERGRGNFPDRFSARQFPNYSSELNVNALLLGDSALYLCASTSSGAHYGYTFGSGTRLTVV.

The genes are TRBV29-1 and TRBJ2-1; the D is unclear. The CDR3 sequence is 13 residues long. The germline gives CDR1 SQVTM, CDR2 ANQGSEA. The V end was cut by 1 base, the J end by 3 bases, with 7 bases between. As DNA, the CDR3 is TGCAGCGTTGAAGGTCTAGTCTACAATGAGCAGTTCTTC. Encoded protein: CSVEGLVYNEQFF.

A few counts support this clonotype. The genes are TRBV6-5 and TRBJ2-4; D gene uncertain. Germline CDR1 reads MNHEY; CDR2 reads SVGAGI. The CDR3 is made up of 15 amino acids. V was cut by 0 bases and J by 0 bases, with 6 bases left in between. For the CDR3, the DNA is TGTGCCAGCAGTTACTCGAGCAGAGCCAAAAACATTCAGTACTTC. This sequence encodes CASSYSSRAKNIQYF.

The chain has TRBV27 and TRBJ1-5, with TRBD1 matching over 8 bases. Trimming cost V 7 bases and J 4 bases; bases outside gene matches: 6. CDR3 length: 14 amino acids. CDR1 MNHEY and CDR2 SMNVEV come from the germline V gene (reference sequence). CDR3 protein: CASMRQGLNQPQHF. DNA of the CDR3: TGTGCCAGCATGCGACAGGGGTTGAATCAGCCCCAGCATTTT.

The chain combines TRBV20-1 with TRBJ2-7; 7 bases map to TRBD1. The germline V gene has CDR1 DFQATT and CDR2 SNEGSKA (reference sequence). After removal of 2 bases from V and 2 bases from J, the junction contained 6 bases not matched to a gene. The CDR3 totals 14 residues. CDR3 DNA sequence: TGCAGTGCTAGAAGGGGGCAGGGTACCTACGAGCAGTACTTC. Protein: CSARRGQGTYEQYF.